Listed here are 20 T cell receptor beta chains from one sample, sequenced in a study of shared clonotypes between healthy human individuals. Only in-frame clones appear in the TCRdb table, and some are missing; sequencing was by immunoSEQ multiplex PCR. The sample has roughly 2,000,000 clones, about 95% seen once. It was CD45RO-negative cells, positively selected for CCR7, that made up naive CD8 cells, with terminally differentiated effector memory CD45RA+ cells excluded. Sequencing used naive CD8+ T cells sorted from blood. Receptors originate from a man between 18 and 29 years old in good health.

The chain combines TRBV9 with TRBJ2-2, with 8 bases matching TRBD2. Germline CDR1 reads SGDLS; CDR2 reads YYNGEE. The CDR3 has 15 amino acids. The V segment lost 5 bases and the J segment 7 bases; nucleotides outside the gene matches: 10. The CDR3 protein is CASSFSGGIVGELFF. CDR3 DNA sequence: TGTGCCAGCAGTTTCAGCGGGGGAATTGTCGGGGAGCTGTTTTTT.

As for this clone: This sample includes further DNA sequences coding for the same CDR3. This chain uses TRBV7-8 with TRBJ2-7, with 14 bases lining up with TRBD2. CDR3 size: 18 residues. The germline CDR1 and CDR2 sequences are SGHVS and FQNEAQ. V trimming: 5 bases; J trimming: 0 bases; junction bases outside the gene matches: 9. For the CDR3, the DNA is TGTGCCAGCAGCCCTGGACTAGCGGGGGGCCCTAGCTCCTACGAGCAGTACTTC. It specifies CASSPGLAGGPSSYEQYF.

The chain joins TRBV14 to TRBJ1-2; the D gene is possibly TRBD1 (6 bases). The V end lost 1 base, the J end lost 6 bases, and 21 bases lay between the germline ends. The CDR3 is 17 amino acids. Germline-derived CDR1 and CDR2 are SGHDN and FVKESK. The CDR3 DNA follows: TGTGCCAGCAGCCAAGGCAGGGGCCCCCCTATAAGGGATGGCTACACCTTC. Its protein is CASSQGRGPPIRDGYTF.

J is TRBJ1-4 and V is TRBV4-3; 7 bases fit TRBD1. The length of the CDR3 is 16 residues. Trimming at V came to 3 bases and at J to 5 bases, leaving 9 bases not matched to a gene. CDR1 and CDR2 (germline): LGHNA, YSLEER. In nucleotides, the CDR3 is TGCGCCAGCAGCCAGGACCTCAGGGGGGAAAATGAAAAACTGTTTTTT. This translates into CASSQDLRGENEKLFF.

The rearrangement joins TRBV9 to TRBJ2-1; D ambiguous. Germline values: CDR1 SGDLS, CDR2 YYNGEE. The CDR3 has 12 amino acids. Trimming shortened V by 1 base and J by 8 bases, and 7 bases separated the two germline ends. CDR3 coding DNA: TGTGCCAGCAGCGTAAACGGGCATGAGCAGTTCTTC. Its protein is CASSVNGHEQFF.

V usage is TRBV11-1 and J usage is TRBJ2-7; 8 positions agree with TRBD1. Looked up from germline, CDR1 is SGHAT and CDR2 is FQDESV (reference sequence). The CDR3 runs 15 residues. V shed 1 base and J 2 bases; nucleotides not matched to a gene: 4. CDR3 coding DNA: TGTGCCAGCAGCTTAGGGACAGGGAACCCCTACGAGCAGTACTTC. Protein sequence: CASSLGTGNPYEQYF.

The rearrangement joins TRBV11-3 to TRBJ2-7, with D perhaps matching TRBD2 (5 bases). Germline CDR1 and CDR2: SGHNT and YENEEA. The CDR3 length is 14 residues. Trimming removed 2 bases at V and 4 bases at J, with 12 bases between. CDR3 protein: CASSLQGGSYEQYF. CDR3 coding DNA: TGTGCCAGCAGCTTACAAGGAGGATCTTACGAGCAGTACTTC.

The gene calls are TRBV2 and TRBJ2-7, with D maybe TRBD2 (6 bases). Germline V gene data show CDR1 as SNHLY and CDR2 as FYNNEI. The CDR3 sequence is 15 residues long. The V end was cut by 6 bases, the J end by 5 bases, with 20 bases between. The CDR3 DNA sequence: TGTGCCAGCAGCGCCCGGGTGGAGGGTCGGCACGAGCAGTACTTC. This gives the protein CASSARVEGRHEQYF. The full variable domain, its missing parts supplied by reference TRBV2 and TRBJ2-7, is EPEVTQTPSHQVTQMGQEVILRCVPISNHLYFYWYRQILGQKVEFLVSFYNNEISEKSEIFDDQFSVERPDGSNFTLKIRSTKLEDSAMYFCASSARVEGRHEQYFGPGTRLTVT.

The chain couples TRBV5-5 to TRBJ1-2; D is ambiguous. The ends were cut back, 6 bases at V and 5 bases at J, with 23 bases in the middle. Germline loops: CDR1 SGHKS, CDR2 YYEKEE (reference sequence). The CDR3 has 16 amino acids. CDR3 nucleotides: TGTGCCAGCACCCTGGATGGGGAGGGCGGCCCATATGGCTACACCTTC. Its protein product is CASTLDGEGGPYGYTF.

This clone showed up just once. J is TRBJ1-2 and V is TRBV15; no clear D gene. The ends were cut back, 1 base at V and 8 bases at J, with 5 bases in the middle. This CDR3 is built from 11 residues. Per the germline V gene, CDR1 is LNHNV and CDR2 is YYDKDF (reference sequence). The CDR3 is CATSRGEGYTF. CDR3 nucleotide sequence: TGTGCCACCAGCAGAGGGGAGGGCTACACCTTC.

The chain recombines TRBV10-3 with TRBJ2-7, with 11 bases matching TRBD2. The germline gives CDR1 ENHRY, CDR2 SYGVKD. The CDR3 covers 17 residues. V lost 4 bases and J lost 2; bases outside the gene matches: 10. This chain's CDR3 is CAISGPSGTSGTYEQYF. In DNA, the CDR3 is TGTGCCATCAGTGGCCCATCCGGGACTAGCGGAACCTACGAGCAGTACTTC.

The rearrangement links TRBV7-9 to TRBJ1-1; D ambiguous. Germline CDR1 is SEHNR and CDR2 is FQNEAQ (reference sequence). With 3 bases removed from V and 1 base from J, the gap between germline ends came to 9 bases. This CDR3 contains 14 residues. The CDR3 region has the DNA TGTGCCAGCAGCTTTTGGAGCGGGAACACTGAAGCTTTCTTT. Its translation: CASSFWSGNTEAFF.

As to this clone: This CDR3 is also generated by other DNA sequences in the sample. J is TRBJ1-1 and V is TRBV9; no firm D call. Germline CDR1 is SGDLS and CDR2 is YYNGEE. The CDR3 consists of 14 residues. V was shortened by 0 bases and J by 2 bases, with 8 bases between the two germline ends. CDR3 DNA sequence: TGTGCCAGCAGCGTAGGGCCGCCTAACACTGAAGCTTTCTTT. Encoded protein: CASSVGPPNTEAFF.

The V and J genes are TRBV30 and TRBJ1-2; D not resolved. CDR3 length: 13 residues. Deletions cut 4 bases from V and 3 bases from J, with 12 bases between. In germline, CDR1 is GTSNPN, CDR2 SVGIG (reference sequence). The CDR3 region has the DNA TGTGCCTGGACGGGAGGGATCTACTATGGCTACACCTTC. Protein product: CAWTGGIYYGYTF.

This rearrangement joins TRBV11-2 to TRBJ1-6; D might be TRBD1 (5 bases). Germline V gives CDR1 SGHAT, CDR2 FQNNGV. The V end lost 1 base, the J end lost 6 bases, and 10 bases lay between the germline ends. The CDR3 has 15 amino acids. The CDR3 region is CASSLGQGGNSPLHF. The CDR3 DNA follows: TGTGCCAGCAGCTTAGGCCAGGGCGGTAATTCACCCCTCCACTTT.

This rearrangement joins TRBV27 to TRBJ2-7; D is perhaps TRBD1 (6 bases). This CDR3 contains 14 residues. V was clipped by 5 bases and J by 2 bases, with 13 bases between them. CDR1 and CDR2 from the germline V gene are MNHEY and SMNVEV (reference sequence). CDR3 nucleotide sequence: TGTGCCAGCAGTCTAGGGACACCAACCTACGAGCAGTACTTC. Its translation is CASSLGTPTYEQYF.

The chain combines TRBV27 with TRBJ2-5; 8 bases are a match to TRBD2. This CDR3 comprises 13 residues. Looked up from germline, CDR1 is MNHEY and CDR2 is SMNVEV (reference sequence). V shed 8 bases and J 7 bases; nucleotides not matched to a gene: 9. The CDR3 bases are TGTGCCAGCTCCGGGGGGGAGAGTGGGACCCAGTACTTC. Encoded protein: CASSGGESGTQYF.

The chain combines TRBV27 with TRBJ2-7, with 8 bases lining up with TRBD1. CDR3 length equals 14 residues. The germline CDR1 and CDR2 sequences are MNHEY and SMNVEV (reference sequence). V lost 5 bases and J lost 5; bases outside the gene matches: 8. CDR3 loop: CASSLTTGANEQYF. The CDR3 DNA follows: TGTGCCAGCAGTCTCACGACAGGGGCCAACGAGCAGTACTTC.

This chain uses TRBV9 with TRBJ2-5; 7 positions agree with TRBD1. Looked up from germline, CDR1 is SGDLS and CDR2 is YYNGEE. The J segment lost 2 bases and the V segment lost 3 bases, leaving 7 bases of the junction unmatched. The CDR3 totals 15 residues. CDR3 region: CASSAWDSVQETQYF. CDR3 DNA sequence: TGTGCCAGCAGCGCCTGGGACAGTGTTCAAGAGACCCAGTACTTC.

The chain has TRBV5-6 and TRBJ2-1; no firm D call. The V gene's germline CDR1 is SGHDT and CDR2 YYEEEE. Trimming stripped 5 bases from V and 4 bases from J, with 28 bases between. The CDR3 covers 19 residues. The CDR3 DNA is TGTGCCAGCAGTTCACTTATAAACAGAGACACCTTACTATACAATGAGCAGTTCTTC. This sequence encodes CASSSLINRDTLLYNEQFF.